Reported below is one T cell receptor beta chain. Its binding antigen is unknown. No base quality information exists; no much larger clone differs at one position. The time point label, read with the paper, signifies: cycle 1 day 1 (C1D1), immediately before nivolumab initiation. Every trial patient had relapsed after autologous stem cell transplantation, and cohorts A, B and C differed in prior brentuximab vedotin exposure. A total of around 60 patients with relapsed/refractory classical Hodgkin lymphoma made up the trial cohort, and each patient's best overall response was complete response, partial response or progressive disease. Trial patients were treated with single-agent nivolumab in the multi-cohort phase II CheckMate 205 trial. Best overall response was determined by an independent review committee according to the 2007 International Working Group response criteria. Trial PBMCs were collected just before the start of nivolumab (C1D1) and during therapy at cycle 2 day 1 and cycle 4 day 1. Peripheral blood was collected in 8 mL Vacutainer Cell Preparation Tubes, from which PBMCs were isolated by centrifugation and then cryopreserved.

These data originate in a study of PD-1 blockade in classical Hodgkin lymphoma (dated by TCRdb to about 2020). A note on the overall study: Nivolumab dosing was 3 mg/kg intravenously every 2 weeks, continuing until either disease progression or unacceptable toxicity. A peripheral blood immune signature of response to PD-1 blockade in classical Hodgkin lymphoma was defined using TCR beta sequencing and CyTOF. Overall study results and their limits: By C4D1, a significant rise was seen in CD4+ TCR diversity but not in CD8+ TCR diversity (p=0.0027 vs p=0.16), and the rise was most apparent among complete responders (p=0.02). Patients starting nivolumab less than 1 year after ASCT had lower diversity and were excluded from later analyses to avoid confounding by immune reconstitution. Baseline TCR diversity was reported as lower in newly diagnosed patients than in healthy donors, and lower still in relapsed/refractory patients. Trial patients achieving complete response had baseline diversity similar to newly diagnosed patients, whereas partial responders and progressors had significantly lower diversity. The study was restricted to a single clinical trial cohort, and the causes of repertoire differences, possibly disease activity or prior therapy, were left undefined.

Genomic DNA was isolated using the Qiagen DNeasy kit from unsorted PBMCs as well as from negatively selected CD4+ and CD8+ fractions. Amplification of TCR beta CDR3 regions was done by immunoSEQ multiplex PCR with primers that anneal to V and J segments. A synthetic immune receptor repertoire was used to minimize amplification bias, and any residual bias was removed computationally once sequencing was done. As for the authors' bioinformatics: Custom Python scripts were used to quantify repertoire diversity as the Shannon entropy index. The unsorted, CD4+ and CD8+ repertoires were each analyzed separately, with the exception of combined analyses, where CD4+ and CD8+ sequences were merged in silico. A clone counted as expanded when the clone's frequency after treatment rose at least 2-fold relative to C1D1, and clones undetected at baseline were given a pseudocount of 0.5. Clones with 0 or 1 copy at C1D1 were defined as singleton clones, while clones with 2 or more copies were defined as non-singleton clones. By matching protein sequences in sorted samples from the same patient, clones expanded in unsorted samples were annotated as CD4+, CD8+ or unknown. Wilcoxon tests on paired samples were used to test changes in diversity from C1D1 to C4D1. Entries here come from immuneACCESS through TCRdb and include only in-frame sequences with V and J called. Some clones fail to appear in such tables; in the studies checked, an unresolved V gene covers under half of the shortfall, and the cause of the remainder is unknown. Clonal size and the V and J genes are those of that table, whereas D and trimming came from the DNA. The sample table holds 40,000 to 45,000 clones, of which just under 80% were seen once. The ten largest clones represent around 15% of the sample.

For CDR1 and CDR2, the germline V gene (reference sequence) lists LNHNV and YYDKDF. V and J are trimmed by 6 bases and 3 bases, and the gene matches miss 6 bases of the junction. From its cysteine to its phenylalanine, the CDR3 spans 14 amino acids. Just CDR3 DNA is preserved here, 42 bases in frame from base 1. The sample was peripheral blood mononuclear cells (PBMCs), taken at baseline. The sequence came from a human donor with classical Hodgkin lymphoma. The sequence links TRBV15 to TRBJ2-3; 7 bases in the middle match TRBD2. The DNA is as follows: TGTGCCACCAGGACCGGCGGGGGAACAGATACGCAGTATTTT. It codes for CATRTGGGTDTQYF.